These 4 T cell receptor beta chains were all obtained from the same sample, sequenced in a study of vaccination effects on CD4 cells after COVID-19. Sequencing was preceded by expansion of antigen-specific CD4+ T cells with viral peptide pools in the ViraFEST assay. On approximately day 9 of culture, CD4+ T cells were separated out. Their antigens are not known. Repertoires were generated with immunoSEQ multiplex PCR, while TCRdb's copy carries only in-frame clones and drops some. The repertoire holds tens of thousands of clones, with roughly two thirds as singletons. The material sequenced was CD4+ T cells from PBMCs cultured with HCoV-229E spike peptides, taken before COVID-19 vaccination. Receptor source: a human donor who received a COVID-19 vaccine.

Here the CDR3 reads CASRYSALRGYEQYF. CDR3 sequence (DNA): TGTGCCAGCAGATACAGCGCGTTACGGGGCTACGAGCAGTACTTC. The V call is TRBV6-5, the J call TRBJ2-7; tentatively, D is TRBD2 (5 bases). V was cut by 6 bases and J by 3 bases, with 18 bases left in between. Germline values: CDR1 MNHEY, CDR2 SVGAGI. The CDR3 is 15 amino acids.

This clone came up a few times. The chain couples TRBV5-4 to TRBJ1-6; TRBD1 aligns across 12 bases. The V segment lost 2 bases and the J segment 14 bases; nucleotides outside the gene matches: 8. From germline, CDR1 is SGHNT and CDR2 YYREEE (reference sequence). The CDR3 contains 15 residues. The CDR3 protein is CASSLPGQGAAALHF. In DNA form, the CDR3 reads TGTGCCAGCAGCTTACCGGGACAGGGGGCGGCAGCCCTCCACTTT.

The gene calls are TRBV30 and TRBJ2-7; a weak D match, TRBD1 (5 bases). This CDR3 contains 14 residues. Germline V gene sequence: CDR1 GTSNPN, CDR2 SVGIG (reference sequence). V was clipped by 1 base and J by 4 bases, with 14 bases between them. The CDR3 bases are TGTGCCTGGAGTGGGCATGGGGCAAGGTACGAGCAGTACTTC. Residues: CAWSGHGARYEQYF.

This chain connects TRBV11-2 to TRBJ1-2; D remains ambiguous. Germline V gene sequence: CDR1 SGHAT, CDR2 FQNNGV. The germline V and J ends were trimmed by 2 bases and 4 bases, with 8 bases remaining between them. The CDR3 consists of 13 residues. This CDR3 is CASSLRRFYGYTF. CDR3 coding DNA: TGTGCCAGCAGCTTACGTCGATTCTATGGCTACACCTTC.